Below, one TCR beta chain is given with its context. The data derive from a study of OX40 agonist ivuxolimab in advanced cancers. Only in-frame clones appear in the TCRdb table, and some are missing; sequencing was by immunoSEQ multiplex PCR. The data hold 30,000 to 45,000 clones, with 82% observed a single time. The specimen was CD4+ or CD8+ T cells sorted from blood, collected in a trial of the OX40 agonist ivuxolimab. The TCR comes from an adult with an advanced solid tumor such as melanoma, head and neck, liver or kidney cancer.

The chain's CDR3 is CASREGAGQTGELFF. CDR3 nucleotides: TGCGCCAGCAGAGAGGGGGCCGGTCAAACCGGGGAGCTGTTTTTT. The chain recombines TRBV5-1 with TRBJ2-2; 7 bases are shared with TRBD1. CDR1 and CDR2 from the germline V gene are SGHRS and YFSETQ. V trimming: 5 bases; J trimming: 5 bases; junction bases outside the gene matches: 9. The CDR3 has 15 residues.